This T cell receptor (beta chain) was captured in a study of identical twins. The CDR3 covers 12 residues. V gave up 4 bases and J gave up 7 bases, with 9 bases separating them. Germline V gene lookup returns CDR1 SGHDT and CDR2 YYEEEE. From the 5' RACE reads, TCRdb called clonotypes with MiXCR, one entry per CDR3 protein. The sample has 470,000 or so distinct CDR3 sequences; roughly 24% are singletons. A further study also used this sample, focusing on T cells expressing NK-cell markers. That report adds: The leading position in the CD3+CD56-NKG2C+ fraction of several donors also went to these clonotypes.

This receptor was identified in a woman younger than 35 in good health. What was sequenced was CD4+ T cells sorted from blood. This chain links TRBV5-6 with TRBJ2-1; D ambiguous. The CDR3 DNA follows: TGTGCCAGCAGCCGAGCCCAAAATGAGCAGTTCTTC. Its translation: CASSRAQNEQFF.